The clone carrying this T cell receptor (beta chain) was counted only a few times. No antigen is known for it. This specimen belongs to a study of shared clonotypes between healthy human individuals. How the authors handled the data: ImmunoSEQ sequences covered only the junction and lacked quality scores; filtering therefore differed. Sequencing used immunoSEQ multiplex PCR; TCRdb keeps in-frame clones, though not all of them. V and J calls and clone size are copied from that table; D and trimming were computed from the DNA. The sample lists under 850,000 clones; about two thirds were seen once. Study findings and constraints: Naive subsets tended to show greater estimated richness than memory subsets. The sole specimen, blood, was sampled, and tissue repertoires likely differ. Non-shared clonotypes had lower generation probabilities than clonotypes shared by all four sorted-subset donors.

The sequencing input was memory CD4+ T cells sorted from blood. Subset specified: CD45RA-negative fraction. The TCR comes from a woman in her twenties or thirties in good health.

The CDR3 sequence is CASRTAPNEQFF. CDR3 coding DNA: TGTGCCAGTAGGACAGCACCCAATGAGCAGTTCTTC. V and J are TRBV28 and TRBJ2-1; a possible D gene is TRBD1 (6 bases). Germline CDR1 is MDHEN and CDR2 is SYDVKM. Deletions cut 9 bases from V and 6 bases from J, with 12 bases between. The CDR3 spans 12 residues.